A selection of T cell receptor beta chains follows, all from one sample in a study of regulatory T cells in long-lasting Graves disease. From the multiplex PCR reads, TCRdb called clonotypes with MiXCR, one entry per CDR3 protein. The table has approximately 690,000 distinct CDR3 sequences, roughly 30% seen once; the top ten hold roughly 46%. The source material was peripheral blood mononuclear cells (PBMCs), sampled when the disease was refractory, from a patient treated with antithyroid drugs. The receptor source for this set is a female donor with Graves disease. The CDR3 runs from the conserved cysteine through the conserved F or W. The D gene is left open where the match is weak. Only some rows state a clone size, as once, few, many or a class for expanded clones.

TRBD1	TRBV25-1	TRBJ1-1	19	.	TGTGCCAGCAGTGTCGCCGCGGGGACAGGGGCGCGAGAGAATACTGAAGCTTTCTTT	CASSVAAGTGARENTEAFF
TRBD1	TRBV6-2/TRBV6-3	TRBJ1-2	14	.	TGTGCCAGCAGATACCCGGACAGGGGCTATGGCTACACCTTC	CASRYPDRGYGYTF
.	TRBV28	TRBJ1-3	15	.	TGTGCCAGCAAAGAGGGGGAATTCTCTGGAAACACCATATATTTT	CASKEGEFSGNTIYF
TRBD2	TRBV7-3	TRBJ2-7	15	few	TGTGCCAGCAGTGCTCTAGCGGGGAGCTCCTACGAGCAGTACTTC	CASSALAGSSYEQYF
TRBD2	TRBV18	TRBJ2-5	13	.	TGTGCCAGCTCCCGGGGACTACGGGAGACCCAGTACTTC	CASSRGLRETQYF
TRBD1	TRBV5-4	TRBJ2-7	13	many	TGTGCCAGCAACCAACCTTCAGGGGGCGAGCAGTACTTC	CASNQPSGGEQYF
TRBD1	TRBV10-3	TRBJ1-5	14	few	TGTGCCATCAGTGAGGAGGGACAGGTAGCGGCCCAGCATTTT	CAISEEGQVAAQHF
TRBD1	TRBV13	TRBJ1-2	14	few	TGTGCCAGCAGCTTACCGGGACAGTTTAATGGCTACACCTTC	CASSLPGQFNGYTF
TRBD2	TRBV20-1	TRBJ2-7	13	.	TGCAGTGCTAGACTAGCGGGGACCTACGAGCAGTACTTC	CSARLAGTYEQYF
.	TRBV28	TRBJ2-2	13	.	TGTGCCGGCAGCACCGCCAATACCGGGGAGCTGTTTTTT	CAGSTANTGELFF
TRBD2	TRBV20-1	TRBJ2-7	13	many	TGCAGTGCTAGAGAAAGGCGGGAGAAAACGCAGTACTTC	CSARERREKTQYF
TRBD2	TRBV20-1	TRBJ2-5	15	few	TGCAGTGCTAGTGCCCGCTCTAGCGGCCAAGAGACCCAGTACTTC	CSASARSSGQETQYF
.	TRBV9	TRBJ2-1	13	.	TGTGCCAGCAGCGCCGCGGACTACAATGAGCAGTTCTTC	CASSAADYNEQFF
TRBD2	TRBV5-1	TRBJ2-7	14	.	TGCGCCAGCAGCGTCCCGGGACTATCCTACGAGCAGTACTTC	CASSVPGLSYEQYF
TRBD1	TRBV20-1	TRBJ1-5	13	.	TGCAGTGCTACCACAGGGGCCGGGCAGCCCCAGCATTTT	CSATTGAGQPQHF
.	TRBV9	TRBJ2-5	16	.	TGTGCCAGCAGCGTATTTTCCAGTGCTTCCCCTGAGACCCAGTACTTC	CASSVFSSASPETQYF
.	TRBV28	TRBJ1-1	15	few	TGTGCCAGCAGTTCCAACGGGGGGCGGTTCGCTGAAGCTTTCTTT	CASSSNGGRFAEAFF
.	TRBV20-1	TRBJ2-7	14	.	TGCAGTGCTAGAGTGAACGTGACCATCTACGAGCAGTACTTC	CSARVNVTIYEQYF
TRBD2	TRBV2	TRBJ2-3	16	.	TGTGCCAGCAGCCCCGAGCCGGGACTAGCAACAGATACGCAGTATTTT	CASSPEPGLATDTQYF
TRBD1	TRBV6-1	TRBJ1-2	14	few	TGTGCCAGCGGTCTGTCGGGACAGGGTACCGGCTACACCTTC	CASGLSGQGTGYTF
TRBD1	TRBV2	TRBJ1-2	15	many	TGTGCCAGCAGGCGCGACACCGGGACAGTCTATGGCTACACCTTC	CASRRDTGTVYGYTF
.	TRBV28	TRBJ1-6	14	few	TGTGCCAGCAGTTCCAACAGGGAAAATTCACCCCTCCACTTT	CASSSNRENSPLHF
TRBD2	TRBV28	TRBJ2-4	14	many	TGTGCCAGCAGCGAACTAGCGGGAGATAACATTCAGTACTTC	CASSELAGDNIQYF
.	TRBV3-1	TRBJ2-7	13	few	TGTGCCAGCAGCCAACGGGCGGGCTACGAGCAGTACTTC	CASSQRAGYEQYF
.	TRBV18	TRBJ2-7	13	many	TGTGCCAGCTCACCACCGCCGTCCGACGAGCAGTACTTC	CASSPPPSDEQYF
.	TRBV18	TRBJ1-1	13	.	TGTGCCAGCTCACCTCAGGACAGAAATGAAGCTTTCTTT	CASSPQDRNEAFF
.	TRBV20-1	TRBJ1-2	13	few	TGCAGTGCTTCCCACGGACCTAACTATGGCTACACCTTC	CSASHGPNYGYTF
TRBD1	TRBV5-1	TRBJ2-7	17	.	TGCGCCAGCAGCCGACAAATTGTAGGGACAGGGACCTACGAGCAGTACTTC	CASSRQIVGTGTYEQYF
.	TRBV20-1	TRBJ2-6	15	few	TGCAGTGCTAGCAGGGCCCTCGGTGGGGCCAACGTCCTGACTTTC	CSASRALGGANVLTF
TRBD2	TRBV6-5	TRBJ2-7	18	many	TGTGCCAGCAGTTACTCGCCCCATCTACTAGCGGGAGCCCACGAGCAGTACTTC	CASSYSPHLLAGAHEQYF
.	TRBV30	TRBJ1-3	11	many	TGTGCCTGGAGCCCCGGAAACACCATATATTTT	CAWSPGNTIYF
.	TRBV30	TRBJ2-7	11	.	TGTGCCTGGAGTGGAAACTACGAGCAGTACTTC	CAWSGNYEQYF
.	TRBV11-3	TRBJ2-7	13	.	TGTGCCAGCAGCTCGGAGACTAGCTACGAGCAGTACTTC	CASSSETSYEQYF
.	TRBV6-1	TRBJ2-7	13	.	TGTGCCAGCAGTACTACTAGTTACCACGAGCAGTACTTC	CASSTTSYHEQYF
TRBD2	TRBV6-1	TRBJ2-1	14	few	TGTGCCAGCAGCGAGAGCGGGAGTGGCAATGAGCAGTTCTTC	CASSESGSGNEQFF
TRBD1	TRBV10-3	TRBJ1-1	15	few	TGTGCCATCAGTGGAAGGACAGGGGGGCACACTGAAGCTTTCTTT	CAISGRTGGHTEAFF
.	TRBV6-1	TRBJ1-2	12	many	TGTGCCAGCAGAGCAGGGGTCTATGGCTACACCTTC	CASRAGVYGYTF
TRBD1	TRBV7-2	TRBJ1-5	18	.	TGTGCCAGCAGCTTAATGTCCGTGGGACAGGGATTTGGTCAGCCCCAGCATTTT	CASSLMSVGQGFGQPQHF
.	TRBV5-1	TRBJ2-1	13	.	TGCGCCAGCAGCGTAACAGGGTCGGGTGAGCAGTTCTTC	CASSVTGSGEQFF
.	TRBV9	TRBJ1-1	14	few	TGTGCCAGCAGCGTAGAAGTGTCAGGGACTGAAGCTTTCTTT	CASSVEVSGTEAFF
.	TRBV18	TRBJ1-4	14	few	TGTGCCAGCTCACCACCGTCAGCCTATGAAAAACTGTTTTTT	CASSPPSAYEKLFF
TRBD1	TRBV5-1	TRBJ1-6	14	.	TGCGCCAGCAGCCCGACAGGGGTTAATTCACCCCTCCACTTT	CASSPTGVNSPLHF
TRBD2	TRBV11-2	TRBJ2-2	17	.	TGTGCCAGCAGCCCGAGTATAACTAGCGGGAGGAGAGGGGAGCTGTTTTTT	CASSPSITSGRRGELFF
.	TRBV12-3/TRBV12-4	TRBJ2-5	14	.	TGTGCCAGCAGCTCGGGACACCTCAGGGAGACCCAGTACTTC	CASSSGHLRETQYF
.	TRBV14	TRBJ2-5	13	.	TGTGCCAGCACCTCCACGCTCCAAGAGACCCAGTACTTC	CASTSTLQETQYF
.	TRBV6-2/TRBV6-3	TRBJ2-4	15	.	TGTGCCAGCAGGATATCTACACAAACCAAAAACATTCAGTACTTC	CASRISTQTKNIQYF
.	TRBV12-3/TRBV12-4	TRBJ1-1	13	few	TGTGCCAGCAGTTTTAGGGACGCCGGTGAAGCTTTCTTT	CASSFRDAGEAFF
TRBD1	TRBV6-2/TRBV6-3	TRBJ1-2	15	few	TGTGCCAGCAGTGAATCATGGGCACAGGGGTATGGCTACACCTTT	CASSESWAQGYGYTF
.	TRBV6-1	TRBJ1-1	13	few	TGTGCCAGCAGTCGTGCGGAGAACACTGAAGCTTTCTTT	CASSRAENTEAFF
.	TRBV5-1	TRBJ1-1	14	few	TGCGCCAGCAGCCCGGACGGACGGAACACTGAAGCTTTCTTT	CASSPDGRNTEAFF
.	TRBV19	TRBJ2-5	13	.	TGTGCCAGTAGTATAGACTGGGTGGAGACCCAGTACTTC	CASSIDWVETQYF
TRBD2	TRBV28	TRBJ2-2	18	few	TGTGCCAGCAGTTTCAGTCGGGAGGGGCCCGAAAACACCGGGGAGCTGTTTTTT	CASSFSREGPENTGELFF
TRBD1	TRBV12-5	TRBJ2-2	18	.	TGTGCTAGTGGTGCACTCCTCCTAACAGGGGGTCACACCGGGGAGCTGTTTTTT	CASGALLLTGGHTGELFF
.	TRBV7-2	TRBJ2-3	15	.	TGTGCCAGCAGCTTCCGGCGGACAGGCACAGATACGCAGTATTTT	CASSFRRTGTDTQYF
.	TRBV20-1	TRBJ1-5	13	many	TGCAGTGCTGTCGGACAGTTCAATCAGCCCCAGCATTTT	CSAVGQFNQPQHF